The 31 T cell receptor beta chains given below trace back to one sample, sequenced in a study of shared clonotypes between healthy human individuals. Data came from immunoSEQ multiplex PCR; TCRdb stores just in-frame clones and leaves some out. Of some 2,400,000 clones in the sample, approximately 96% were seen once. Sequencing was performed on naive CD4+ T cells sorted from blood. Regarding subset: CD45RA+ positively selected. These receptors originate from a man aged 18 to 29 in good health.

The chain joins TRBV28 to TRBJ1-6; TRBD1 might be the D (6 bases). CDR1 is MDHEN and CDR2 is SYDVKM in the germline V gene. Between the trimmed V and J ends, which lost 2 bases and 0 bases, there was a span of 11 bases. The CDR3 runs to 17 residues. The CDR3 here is CASSLGGQSSYNSPLHF. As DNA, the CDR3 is TGTGCCAGCAGTTTAGGTGGACAGAGCTCCTATAATTCACCCCTCCACTTT.

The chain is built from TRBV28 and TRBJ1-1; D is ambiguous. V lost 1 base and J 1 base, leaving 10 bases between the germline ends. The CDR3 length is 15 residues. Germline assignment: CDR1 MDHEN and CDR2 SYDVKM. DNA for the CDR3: TGTGCCAGCAGTTTATCAACTCCGGGGAACACTGAAGCTTTCTTT. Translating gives CASSLSTPGNTEAFF.

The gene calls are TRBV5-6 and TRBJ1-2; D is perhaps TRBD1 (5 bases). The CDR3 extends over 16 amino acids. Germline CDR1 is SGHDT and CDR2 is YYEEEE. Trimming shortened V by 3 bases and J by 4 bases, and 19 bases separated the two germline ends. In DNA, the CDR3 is TGTGCCAGCAGCTCAGGGCTCTTCGGGGATAGCTATGGCTACACCTTC. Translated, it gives CASSSGLFGDSYGYTF.

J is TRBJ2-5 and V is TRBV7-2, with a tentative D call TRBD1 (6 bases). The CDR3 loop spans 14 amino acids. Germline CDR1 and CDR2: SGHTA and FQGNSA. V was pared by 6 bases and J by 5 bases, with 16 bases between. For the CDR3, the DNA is TGTGCCAGCAGTTCTCAAACAGGGTTGGAGACCCAGTACTTC. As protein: CASSSQTGLETQYF.

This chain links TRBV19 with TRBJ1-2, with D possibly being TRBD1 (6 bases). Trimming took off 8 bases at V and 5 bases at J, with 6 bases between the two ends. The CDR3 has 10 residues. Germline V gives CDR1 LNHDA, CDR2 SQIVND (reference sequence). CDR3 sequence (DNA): TGTGCCAGTGGGACATATGGCTACACCTTC. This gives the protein CASGTYGYTF.

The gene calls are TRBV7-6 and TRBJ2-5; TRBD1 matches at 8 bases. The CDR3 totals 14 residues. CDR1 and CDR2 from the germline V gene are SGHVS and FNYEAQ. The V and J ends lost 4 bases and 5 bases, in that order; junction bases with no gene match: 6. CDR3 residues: CASSSGGRMETQYF. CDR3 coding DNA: TGTGCCAGCAGCTCAGGGGGCAGGATGGAGACCCAGTACTTC.

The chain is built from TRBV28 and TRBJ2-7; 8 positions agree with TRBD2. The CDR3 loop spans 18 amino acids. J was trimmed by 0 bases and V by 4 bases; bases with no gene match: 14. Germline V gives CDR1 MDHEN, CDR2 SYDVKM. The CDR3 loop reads CASSSGTGLARSSYEQYF. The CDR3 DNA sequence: TGTGCCAGCAGTTCCGGGACTGGACTAGCAAGGAGCTCCTACGAGCAGTACTTC.

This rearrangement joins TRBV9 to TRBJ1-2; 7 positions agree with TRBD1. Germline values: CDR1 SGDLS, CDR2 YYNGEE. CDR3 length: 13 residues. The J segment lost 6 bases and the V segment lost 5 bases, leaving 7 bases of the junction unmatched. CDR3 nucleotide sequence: TGTGCCAGCAGGCAGGGGGGCACCCATGGCTACACCTTC. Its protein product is CASRQGGTHGYTF. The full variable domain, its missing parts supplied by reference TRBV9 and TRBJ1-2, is DSGVTQTPKHLITATGQRVTLRCSPRSGDLSVYWYQQSLDQGLQFLIQYYNGEERAKGNILERFSAQQFPDLHSELNLSSLELGDSALYFCASRQGGTHGYTFGSGTRLTVV.

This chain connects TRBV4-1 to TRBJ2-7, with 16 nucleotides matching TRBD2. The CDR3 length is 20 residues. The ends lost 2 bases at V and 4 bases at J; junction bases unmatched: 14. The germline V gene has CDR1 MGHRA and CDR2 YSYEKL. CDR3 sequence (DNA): TGCGCCAGCAGCCAAATGGGAACCGGGACTAGCGGGAGGGCCGCTTACGAGCAGTACTTC. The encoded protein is CASSQMGTGTSGRAAYEQYF.

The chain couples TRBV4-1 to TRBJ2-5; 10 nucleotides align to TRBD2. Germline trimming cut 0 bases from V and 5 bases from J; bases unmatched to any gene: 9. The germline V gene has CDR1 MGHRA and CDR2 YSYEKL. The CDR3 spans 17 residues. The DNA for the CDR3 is TGCGCCAGCAGCCAAGATCGAGCGGGAGGGCCACGGGAGACCCAGTACTTC. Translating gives CASSQDRAGGPRETQYF.

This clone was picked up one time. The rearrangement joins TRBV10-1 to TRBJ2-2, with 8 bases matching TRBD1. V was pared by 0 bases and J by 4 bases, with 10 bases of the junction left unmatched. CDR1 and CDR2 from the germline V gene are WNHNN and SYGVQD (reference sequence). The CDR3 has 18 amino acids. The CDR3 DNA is TGCGCCAGCAGTGAGTCGACGGCTGGACAGGGCATCACCGGGGAGCTGTTTTTT. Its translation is CASSESTAGQGITGELFF.

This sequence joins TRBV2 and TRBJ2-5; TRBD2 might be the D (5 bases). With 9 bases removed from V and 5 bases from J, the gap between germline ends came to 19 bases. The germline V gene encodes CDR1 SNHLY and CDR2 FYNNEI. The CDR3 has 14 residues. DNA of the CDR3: TGTGCCAGTCTACTGGACTCCCTATTCGAGACCCAGTACTTC. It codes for CASLLDSLFETQYF.

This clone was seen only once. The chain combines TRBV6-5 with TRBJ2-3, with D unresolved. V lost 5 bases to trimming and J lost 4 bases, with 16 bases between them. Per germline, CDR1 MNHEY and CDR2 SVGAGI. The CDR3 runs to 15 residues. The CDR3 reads CASSLDPVTPDTQYF. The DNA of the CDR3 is TGTGCCAGCAGTCTGGACCCCGTTACCCCAGATACGCAGTATTTT.

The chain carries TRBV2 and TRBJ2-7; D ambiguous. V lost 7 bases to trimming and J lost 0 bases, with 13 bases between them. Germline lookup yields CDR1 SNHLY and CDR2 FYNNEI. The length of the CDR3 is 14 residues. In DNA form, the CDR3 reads TGTGCCAGCAAAAGGCAGTCGAGCTCCTACGAGCAGTACTTC. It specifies CASKRQSSSYEQYF.

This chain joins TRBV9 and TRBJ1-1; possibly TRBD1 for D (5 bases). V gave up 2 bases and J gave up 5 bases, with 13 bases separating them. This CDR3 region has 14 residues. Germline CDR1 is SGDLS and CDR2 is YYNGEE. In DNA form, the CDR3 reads TGTGCCAGCAGCGTTTCGGCCAGGGAGACTGAAGCTTTCTTT. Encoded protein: CASSVSARETEAFF.

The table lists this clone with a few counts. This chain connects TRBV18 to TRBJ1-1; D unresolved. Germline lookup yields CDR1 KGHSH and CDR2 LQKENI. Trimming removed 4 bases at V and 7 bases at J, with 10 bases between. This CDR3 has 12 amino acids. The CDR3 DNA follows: TGTGCCAGCTCACAAGAAGGGTTTGAAGCTTTCTTT. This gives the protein CASSQEGFEAFF.

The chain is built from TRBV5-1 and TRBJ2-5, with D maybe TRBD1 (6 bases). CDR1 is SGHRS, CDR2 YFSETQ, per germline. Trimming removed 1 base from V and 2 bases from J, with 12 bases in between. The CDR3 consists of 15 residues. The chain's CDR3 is CASSLQDSSQETQYF. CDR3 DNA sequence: TGCGCCAGCAGCTTGCAGGACAGCTCACAAGAGACCCAGTACTTC.

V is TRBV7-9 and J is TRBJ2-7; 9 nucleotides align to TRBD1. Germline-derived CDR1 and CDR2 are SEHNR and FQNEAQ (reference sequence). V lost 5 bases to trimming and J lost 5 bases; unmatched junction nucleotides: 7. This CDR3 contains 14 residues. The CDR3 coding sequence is TGTGCCAGCAGCCCACAACAGGGGGCCCACGAGCAGTACTTC. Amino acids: CASSPQQGAHEQYF.

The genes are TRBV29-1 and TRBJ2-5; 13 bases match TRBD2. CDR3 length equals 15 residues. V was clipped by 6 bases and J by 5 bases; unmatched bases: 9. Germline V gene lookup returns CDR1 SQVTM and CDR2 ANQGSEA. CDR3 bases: TGCAGCGTAGCAATTGGGACTAGCGGGATGGAGACCCAGTACTTC. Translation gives CSVAIGTSGMETQYF.

CDR3 coding DNA: TGTGCCAGCAGCTTAGTCGGAAGGGGGGCAGCTTTCTTT. Protein sequence: CASSLVGRGAAFF. V and J are TRBV7-2 and TRBJ1-1, with D perhaps TRBD1 (6 bases). Germline V lookup: CDR1 SGHTA, CDR2 FQGNSA. V dropped 1 base and J dropped 10 bases, with 13 bases sitting between them. CDR3 size: 13 residues.

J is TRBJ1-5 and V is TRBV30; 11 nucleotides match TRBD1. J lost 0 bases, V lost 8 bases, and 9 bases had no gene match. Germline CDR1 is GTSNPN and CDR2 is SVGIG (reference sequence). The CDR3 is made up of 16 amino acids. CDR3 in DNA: TGTGCCCCAACGGGACAGGGGGGTTATAGCAATCAGCCCCAGCATTTT. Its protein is CAPTGQGGYSNQPQHF.

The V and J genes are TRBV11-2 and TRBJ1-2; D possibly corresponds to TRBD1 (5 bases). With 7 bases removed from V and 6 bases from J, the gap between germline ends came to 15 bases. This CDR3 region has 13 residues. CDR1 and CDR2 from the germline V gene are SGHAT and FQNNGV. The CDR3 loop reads CASTPYSRDGYTF. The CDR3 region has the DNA TGTGCCAGCACCCCATATTCCAGGGATGGCTACACCTTC. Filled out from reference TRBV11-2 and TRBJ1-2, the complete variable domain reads EAGVAQSPRYKIIEKRQSVAFWCNPISGHATLYWYQQILGQGPKLLIQFQNNGVVDDSQLPKDRFSAERLKGVDSTLKIQPAKLEDSAVYLCASTPYSRDGYTFGSGTRLTVV.

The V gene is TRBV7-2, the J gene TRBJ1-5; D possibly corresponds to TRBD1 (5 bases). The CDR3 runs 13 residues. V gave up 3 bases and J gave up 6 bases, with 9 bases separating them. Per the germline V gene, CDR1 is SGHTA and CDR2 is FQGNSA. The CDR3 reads CASSFRGGQPQHF. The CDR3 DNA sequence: TGTGCCAGCAGCTTCCGGGGGGGTCAGCCCCAGCATTTT.

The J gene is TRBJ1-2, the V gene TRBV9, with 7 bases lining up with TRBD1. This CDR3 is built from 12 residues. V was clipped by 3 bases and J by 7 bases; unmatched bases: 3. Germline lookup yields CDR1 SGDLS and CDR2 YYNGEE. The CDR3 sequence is CASSGRGPGYTF. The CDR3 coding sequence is TGTGCCAGCAGCGGTAGGGGGCCTGGCTACACCTTC.

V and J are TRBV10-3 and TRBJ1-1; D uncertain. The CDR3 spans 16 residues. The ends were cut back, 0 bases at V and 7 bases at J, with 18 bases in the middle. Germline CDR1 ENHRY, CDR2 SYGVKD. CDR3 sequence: CAISESSGNVGLEAFF. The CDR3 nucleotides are TGTGCCATCAGTGAGTCGAGCGGGAATGTGGGTCTTGAAGCTTTCTTT.

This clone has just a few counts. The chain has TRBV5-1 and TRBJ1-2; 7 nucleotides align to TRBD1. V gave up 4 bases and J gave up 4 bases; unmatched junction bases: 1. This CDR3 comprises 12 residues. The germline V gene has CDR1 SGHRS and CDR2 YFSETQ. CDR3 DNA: TGCGCCAGCAGCCAGGGGGTCTATGGCTACACCTTC. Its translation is CASSQGVYGYTF.

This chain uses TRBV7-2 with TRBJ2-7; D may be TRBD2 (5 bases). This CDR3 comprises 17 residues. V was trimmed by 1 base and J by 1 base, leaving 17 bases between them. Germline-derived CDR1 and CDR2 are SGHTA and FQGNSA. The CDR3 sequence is CASSLERLAFSSYEQYF. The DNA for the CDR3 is TGTGCCAGCAGCTTAGAACGGCTAGCCTTTAGTTCCTACGAGCAGTACTTC.

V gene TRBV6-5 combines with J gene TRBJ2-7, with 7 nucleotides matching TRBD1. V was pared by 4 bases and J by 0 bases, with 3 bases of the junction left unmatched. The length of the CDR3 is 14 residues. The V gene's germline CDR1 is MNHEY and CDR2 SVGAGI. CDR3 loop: CASSWDSRSYEQYF. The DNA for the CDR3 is TGTGCCAGCAGTTGGGACAGCCGCTCCTACGAGCAGTACTTC.

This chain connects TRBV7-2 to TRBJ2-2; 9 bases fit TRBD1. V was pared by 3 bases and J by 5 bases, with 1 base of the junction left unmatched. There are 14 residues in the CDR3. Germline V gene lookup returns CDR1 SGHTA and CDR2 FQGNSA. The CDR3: CASSFGTGTGELFF. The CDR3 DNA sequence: TGTGCCAGCAGCTTCGGGACAGGGACCGGGGAGCTGTTTTTT.

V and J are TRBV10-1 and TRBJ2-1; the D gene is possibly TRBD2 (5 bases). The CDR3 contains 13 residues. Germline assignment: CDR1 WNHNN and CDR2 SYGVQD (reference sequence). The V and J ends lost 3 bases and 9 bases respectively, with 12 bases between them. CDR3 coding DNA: TGCGCCAGCAGTGAACGGGATAACGGTGAGCAGTTCTTC. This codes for CASSERDNGEQFF.

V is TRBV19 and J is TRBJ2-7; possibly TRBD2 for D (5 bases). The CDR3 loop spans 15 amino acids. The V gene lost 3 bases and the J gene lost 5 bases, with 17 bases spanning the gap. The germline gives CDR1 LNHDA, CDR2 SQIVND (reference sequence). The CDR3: CASSMGSSVGDEQYF. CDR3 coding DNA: TGTGCCAGTAGTATGGGGTCCTCAGTCGGGGACGAGCAGTACTTC. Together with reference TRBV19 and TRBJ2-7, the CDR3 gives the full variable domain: DGGITQSPKYLFRKEGQNVTLSCEQNLNHDAMYWYRQDPGQGLRLIYYSQIVNDFQKGDIAEGYSVSREKKESFPLTVTSAQKNPTAFYLCASSMGSSVGDEQYFGPGTRLTVT.